This T cell receptor beta chain appears in the sequencing data of a study of cytomegalovirus exposure and HLA in healthy donors. The PCR used 60 Vbeta and 13 Jbeta primers. Clones were read by immunoSEQ multiplex PCR, and TCRdb kept only the in-frame ones, dropping some. The table records about 130,000 clones, 79% of them present only once. Material for sequencing was PBMCs. This TCR came from a man aged 35 to 55 in good health and CMV-seropositive.

This CDR3 is CASSRSQAYEQYF. In DNA, the CDR3 is TGTGCCAGCAGCCGAAGTCAGGCTTACGAGCAGTACTTC. The gene calls are TRBV6-6 and TRBJ2-5, with no clear D. The end of the DNA aligns better with TRBJ2-7, so the J call may be wrong. From germline, CDR1 is MNHNY and CDR2 SVGAGI (reference sequence). The CDR3 covers 13 residues.